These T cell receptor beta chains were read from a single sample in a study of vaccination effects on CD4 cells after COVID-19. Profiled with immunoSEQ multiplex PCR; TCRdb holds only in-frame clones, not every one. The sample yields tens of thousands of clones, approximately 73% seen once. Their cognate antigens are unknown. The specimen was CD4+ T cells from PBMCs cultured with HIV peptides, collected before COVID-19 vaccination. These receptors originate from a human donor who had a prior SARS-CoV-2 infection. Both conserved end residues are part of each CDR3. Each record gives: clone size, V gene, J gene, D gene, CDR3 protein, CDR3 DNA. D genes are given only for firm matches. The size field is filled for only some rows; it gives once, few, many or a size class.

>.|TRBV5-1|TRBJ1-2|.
CASSPGTSGYTF
TGCGCCAGCAGCCCCGGGACGAGTGGCTACACCTTC
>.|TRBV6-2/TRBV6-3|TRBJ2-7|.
CASSYWTATYEQYF
TGTGCCAGCAGTTATTGGACGGCTACCTACGAGCAGTACTTC
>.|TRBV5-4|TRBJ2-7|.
CASSLGRTSTYEQYF
TGTGCCAGCAGCTTGGGCAGGACGTCCACCTACGAGCAGTACTTC
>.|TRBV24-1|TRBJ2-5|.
CATSDSSEAWRETQYF
TGTGCCACCAGTGATTCTAGTGAAGCTTGGCGAGAGACCCAGTACTTC
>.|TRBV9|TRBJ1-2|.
CASSVGAGQNYGYTF
TGTGCCAGCAGCGTAGGGGCAGGGCAGAACTATGGCTACACCTTC
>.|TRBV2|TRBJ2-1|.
CASRQVFNEQFF
TGTGCCAGCAGACAGGTCTTCAATGAGCAGTTCTTC
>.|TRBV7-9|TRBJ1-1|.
CASSSLAVNTEAFF
TGTGCCAGCAGCTCCCTGGCGGTGAACACTGAAGCTTTCTTT
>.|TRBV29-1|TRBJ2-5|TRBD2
CSASGGGQETQYF
TGCAGCGCCTCGGGAGGGGGGCAAGAGACCCAGTACTTC
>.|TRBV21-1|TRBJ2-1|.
CASRKGSASYNEQFF
TGTGCCAGCCGAAAAGGGTCAGCTTCCTACAATGAGCAGTTCTTC
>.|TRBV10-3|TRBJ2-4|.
CAAGSENIQYF
TGTGCCGCCGGTTCGGAAAACATTCAGTACTTC
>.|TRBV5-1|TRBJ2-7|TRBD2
CASSFSGITYEQYF
TGCGCCAGCAGCTTTAGCGGGATCACATACGAGCAGTACTTC
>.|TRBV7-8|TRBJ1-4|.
CASTLRFSNEKLFF
TGTGCCAGCACCCTTAGGTTCAGTAATGAAAAACTGTTTTTT
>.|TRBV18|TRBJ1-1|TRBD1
CASSPGQGVAEAFF
TGTGCCAGCTCGCCCGGACAGGGGGTTGCTGAAGCTTTCTTT
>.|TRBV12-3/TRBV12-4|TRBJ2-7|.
CASSRGWEQYF
TGTGCCAGCAGTAGGGGGTGGGAGCAGTACTTC
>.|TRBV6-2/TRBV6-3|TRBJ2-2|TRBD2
CASSYLSSGPKGTGELFF
TGTGCCAGCAGTTATTTGTCTAGCGGGCCGAAGGGCACCGGGGAGCTGTTTTTT
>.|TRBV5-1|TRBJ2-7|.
CASSLGEGSYEQYF
TGCGCCAGCAGCTTGGGGGAAGGATCCTACGAGCAGTACTTC
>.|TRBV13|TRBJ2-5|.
CASSLSVVETQYF
TGTGCCAGCAGCTTATCAGTTGTAGAGACCCAGTACTTC
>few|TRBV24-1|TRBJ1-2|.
CATSDPGVYGYTF
TGTGCCACCAGTGACCCGGGGGTGTATGGCTACACCTTC
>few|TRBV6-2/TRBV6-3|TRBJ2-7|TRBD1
CASSGWGQGVREQYF
TGTGCCAGCAGCGGATGGGGACAGGGGGTTCGCGAGCAGTACTTC
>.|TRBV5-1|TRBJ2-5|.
CASREQETQYF
TGCGCCAGCAGAGAACAAGAGACCCAGTACTTC
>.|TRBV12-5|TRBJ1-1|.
CASGFQGTEAFF
TGTGCTAGTGGTTTTCAGGGAACTGAAGCTTTCTTT
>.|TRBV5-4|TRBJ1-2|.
CASSTPAGQYGYTF
TGTGCCAGCAGCACACCTGCGGGACAATATGGCTACACCTTC
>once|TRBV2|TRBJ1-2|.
CASSGLRYNTYGYTF
TGTGCCAGCAGCGGTCTGAGGTACAACACCTATGGCTACACCTTC
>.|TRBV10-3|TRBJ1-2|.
CAISVYRADYGYTF
TGTGCCATCAGTGTATACAGGGCCGACTATGGCTACACCTTC
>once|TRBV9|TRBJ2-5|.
CASSVASQETQYF
TGTGCCAGCAGCGTGGCAAGCCAAGAGACCCAGTACTTC
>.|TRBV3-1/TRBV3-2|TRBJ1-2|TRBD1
CASSRLTGGYGYTF
TGTGCCAGCAGCCGCCTTACAGGGGGCTATGGCTACACCTTC
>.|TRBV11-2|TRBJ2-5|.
CASSLVQGMETQYF
TGTGCCAGCAGCTTAGTTCAGGGTATGGAGACCCAGTACTTC
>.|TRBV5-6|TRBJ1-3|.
CASSLGMDRNSGNTIYF
TGTGCCAGCAGCTTGGGAATGGACAGAAACTCTGGAAACACCATATATTTT
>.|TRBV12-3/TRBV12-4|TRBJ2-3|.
CASSYRGSDTQYF
TGTGCCAGCAGTTATAGGGGGTCGGATACGCAGTATTTT
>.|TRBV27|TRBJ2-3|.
CASSPGDGPTTDTQYF
TGTGCCAGCAGTCCCGGGGACGGACCCACCACAGATACGCAGTATTTT
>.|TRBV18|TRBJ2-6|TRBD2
CASSPLGLAGAGANVLTF
TGTGCCAGCTCACCACTTGGACTAGCGGGAGCAGGGGCCAACGTCCTGACTTTC
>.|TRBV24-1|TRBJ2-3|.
CATTAAGVDTQYF
TGTGCCACCACCGCAGCTGGCGTAGATACGCAGTATTTT
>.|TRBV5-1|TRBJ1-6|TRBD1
CASSPGQASRGFPLHF
TGCGCCAGCAGCCCCGGACAGGCTTCAAGGGGATTCCCCCTCCACTTT
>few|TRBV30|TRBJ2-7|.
CAWEPLSREVPYEQYF
TGTGCCTGGGAGCCCCTGAGCAGGGAGGTTCCCTACGAGCAGTACTTC
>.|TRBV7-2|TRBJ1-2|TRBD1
CASSPQTGDYGYTF
TGTGCCAGCAGCCCGCAGACAGGGGACTATGGCTACACCTTC
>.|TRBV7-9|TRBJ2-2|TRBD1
CASSSGTGRFGAGELFF
TGTGCCAGCAGCTCCGGGACAGGGAGGTTTGGGGCCGGGGAGCTGTTTTTT
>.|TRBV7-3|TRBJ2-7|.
CASSYGRGLSYEQYF
TGTGCCAGCAGCTACGGTCGGGGCCTTTCCTACGAGCAGTACTTC
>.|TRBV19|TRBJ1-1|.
CASSSSGRNTEAFF
TGTGCCAGTAGTTCCTCCGGACGGAACACTGAAGCTTTCTTT
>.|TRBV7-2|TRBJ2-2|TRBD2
CASTRTRENTGELFF
TGTGCCAGCACCCGGACTAGGGAGAACACCGGGGAGCTGTTTTTT
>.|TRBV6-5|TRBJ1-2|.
CASRPTVNYGYTF
TGTGCCAGCAGACCGACAGTGAACTATGGCTACACCTTC
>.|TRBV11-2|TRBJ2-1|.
CASSLGSGSYNEQFF
TGTGCCAGCAGCTTAGGTAGCGGATCCTACAATGAGCAGTTCTTC
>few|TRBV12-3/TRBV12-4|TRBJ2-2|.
CASSFYTGELFF
TGTGCCAGCAGTTTTTACACCGGGGAGCTGTTTTTT
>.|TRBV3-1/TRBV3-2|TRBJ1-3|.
CASSQVGLPSGNTIYF
TGTGCCAGCAGCCAAGTAGGGCTCCCTTCTGGAAACACCATATATTTT
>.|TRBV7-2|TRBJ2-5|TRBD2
CASSLSSGSFGETQYF
TGTGCCAGCAGCTTATCCAGCGGGAGCTTCGGGGAGACCCAGTACTTC
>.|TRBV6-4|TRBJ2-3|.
CASSDSATDTQYF
TGTGCCAGCAGTGACTCAGCCACAGATACGCAGTATTTT
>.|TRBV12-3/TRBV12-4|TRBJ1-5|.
CASSFNNQPQHF
TGTGCCAGCAGCTTTAATAATCAGCCCCAGCATTTT
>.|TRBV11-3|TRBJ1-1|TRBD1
CASSRDRVAEAFF
TGTGCCAGCAGCCGGGACAGGGTGGCTGAAGCTTTCTTT
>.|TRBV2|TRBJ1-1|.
CASSSEVNTEAFF
TGTGCCAGCAGTTCTGAGGTTAACACTGAAGCTTTCTTT
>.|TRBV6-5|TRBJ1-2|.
CASTPLPAGGYTF
TGTGCCAGCACTCCCCTCCCGGCGGGGGGCTACACCTTC
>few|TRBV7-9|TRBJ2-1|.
CASSLVGSKQFF
TGTGCCAGCAGCTTAGTTGGTAGCAAGCAGTTCTTC
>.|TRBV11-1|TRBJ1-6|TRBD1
CASSRQGNNSPLHF
TGTGCCAGCAGTCGACAGGGTAATAATTCACCCCTCCACTTT
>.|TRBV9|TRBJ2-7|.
CASSGGVRWTEQYF
TGTGCCAGCAGCGGAGGGGTACGGTGGACCGAGCAGTACTTC
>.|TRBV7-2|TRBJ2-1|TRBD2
CASSLLAGASLSHNEQFF
TGTGCCAGCAGCTTACTAGCGGGGGCCTCACTTAGCCACAATGAGCAGTTCTTC
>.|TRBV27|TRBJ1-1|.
CASSLNGQTEAFF
TGTGCCAGCAGTTTAAATGGGCAGACTGAAGCTTTCTTT
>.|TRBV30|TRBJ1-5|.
CAWSVPNSNQPQHF
TGTGCCTGGAGTGTGCCCAATAGCAATCAGCCCCAGCATTTT
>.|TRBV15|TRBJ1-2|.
CATSRGGQSYGYTF
TGTGCCACCAGCAGAGGTGGCCAGAGCTATGGCTACACCTTC